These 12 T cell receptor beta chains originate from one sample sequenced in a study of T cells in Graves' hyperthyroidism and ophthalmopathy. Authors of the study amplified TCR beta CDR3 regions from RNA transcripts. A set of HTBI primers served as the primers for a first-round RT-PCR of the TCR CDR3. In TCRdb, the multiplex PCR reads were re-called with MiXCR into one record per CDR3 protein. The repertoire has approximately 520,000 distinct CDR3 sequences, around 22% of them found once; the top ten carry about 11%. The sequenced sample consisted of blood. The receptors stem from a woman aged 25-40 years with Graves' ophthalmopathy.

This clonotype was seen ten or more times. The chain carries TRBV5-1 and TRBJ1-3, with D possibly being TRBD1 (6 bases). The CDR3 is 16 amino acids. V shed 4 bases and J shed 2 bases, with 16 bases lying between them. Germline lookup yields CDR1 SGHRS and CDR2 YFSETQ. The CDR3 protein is CASSPFPRGAGNTIYF. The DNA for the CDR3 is TGCGCCAGCAGCCCCTTCCCCAGGGGTGCTGGAAACACCATATATTTT.

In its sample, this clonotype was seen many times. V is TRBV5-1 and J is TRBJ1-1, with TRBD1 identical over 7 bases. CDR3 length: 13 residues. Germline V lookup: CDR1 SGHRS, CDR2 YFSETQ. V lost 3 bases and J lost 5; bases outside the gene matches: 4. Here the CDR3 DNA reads TGCGCCAGCAGCTCGACAGGGTTAACTGAAGCTTTCTTT. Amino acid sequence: CASSSTGLTEAFF.

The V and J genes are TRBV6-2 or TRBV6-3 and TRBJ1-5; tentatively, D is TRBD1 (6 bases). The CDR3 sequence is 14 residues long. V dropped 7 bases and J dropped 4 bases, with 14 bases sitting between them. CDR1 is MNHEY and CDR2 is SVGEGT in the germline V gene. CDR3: CASKAGQGNQPQHF. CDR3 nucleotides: TGTGCCAGCAAGGCAGGCCAGGGGAATCAGCCCCAGCATTTT.

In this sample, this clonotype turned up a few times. The CDR3 loop is CASSSYSGQETQYF. CDR3 DNA: TGTGCCAGCAGTTCTTACAGCGGTCAAGAGACCCAGTACTTC. The chain has TRBV7-8 and TRBJ2-5; D might be TRBD2 (5 bases). CDR1 and CDR2 (germline): SGHVS, FQNEAQ. Trimming pared 6 bases from V and 2 bases from J, leaving 13 bases between. This CDR3 region has 14 residues. The full variable domain, with the rest looked up from reference TRBV7-8 and TRBJ2-5, is GAGVSQSPRYKVAKRGQDVALRCDPISGHVSLFWYQQALGQGPEFLTYFQNEAQLDKSGLPSDRFFAERPEGSVSTLKIQRTQQEDSAVYLCASSSYSGQETQYFGPGTRLLVL.

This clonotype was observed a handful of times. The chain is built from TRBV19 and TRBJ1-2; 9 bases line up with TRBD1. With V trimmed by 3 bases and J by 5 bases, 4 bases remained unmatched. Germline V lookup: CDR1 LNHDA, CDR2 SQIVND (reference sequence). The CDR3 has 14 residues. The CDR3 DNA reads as TGTGCCAGTAGTATCCCACAGGGGGCTTATGGCTACACCTTC. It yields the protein CASSIPQGAYGYTF.

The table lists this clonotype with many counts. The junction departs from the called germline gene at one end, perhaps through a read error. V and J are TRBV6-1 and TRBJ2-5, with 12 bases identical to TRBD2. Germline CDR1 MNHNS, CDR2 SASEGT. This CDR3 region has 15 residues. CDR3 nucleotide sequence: TGTACCAGCAGTGAACTAGCGGGGGGCCAAGAGACCCAGTACTTC. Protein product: CTSSELAGGQETQYF.

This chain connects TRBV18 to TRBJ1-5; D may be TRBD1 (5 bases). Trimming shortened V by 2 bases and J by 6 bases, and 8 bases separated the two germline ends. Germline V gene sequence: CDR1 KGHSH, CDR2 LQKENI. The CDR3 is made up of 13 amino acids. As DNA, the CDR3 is TGTGCCAGCTCACCAGGGACGAGTCAGCCCCAGCATTTT. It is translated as CASSPGTSQPQHF.

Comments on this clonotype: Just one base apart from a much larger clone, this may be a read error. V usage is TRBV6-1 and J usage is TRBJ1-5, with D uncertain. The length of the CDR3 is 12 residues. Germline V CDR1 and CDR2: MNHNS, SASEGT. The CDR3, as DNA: TGTGCCATCAGTGAGTCCGATCAGCCCGAGCATTTT. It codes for CAISESDQPEHF.

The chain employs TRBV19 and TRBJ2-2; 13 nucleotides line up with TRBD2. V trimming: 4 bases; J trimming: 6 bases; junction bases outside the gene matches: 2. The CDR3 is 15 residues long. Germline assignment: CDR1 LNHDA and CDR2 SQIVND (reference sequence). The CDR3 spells CASSRLAGGSGELFF. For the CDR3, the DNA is TGTGCCAGTAGTAGACTAGCGGGGGGATCCGGGGAGCTGTTTTTT.

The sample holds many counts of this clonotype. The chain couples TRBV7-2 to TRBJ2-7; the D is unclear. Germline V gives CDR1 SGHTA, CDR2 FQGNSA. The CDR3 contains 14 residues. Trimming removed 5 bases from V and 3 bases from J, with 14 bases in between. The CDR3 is CASSRYMTLYEQYF. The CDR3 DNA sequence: TGTGCCAGCAGCCGATACATGACCCTCTACGAGCAGTACTTC.

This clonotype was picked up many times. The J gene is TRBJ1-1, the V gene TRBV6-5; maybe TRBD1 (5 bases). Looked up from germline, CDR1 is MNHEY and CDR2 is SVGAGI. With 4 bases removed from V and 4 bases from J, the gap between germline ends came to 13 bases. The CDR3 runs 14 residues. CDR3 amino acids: CASSSPRQGTEAFF. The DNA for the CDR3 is TGTGCCAGCAGTTCACCGCGCCAGGGCACTGAAGCTTTCTTT.

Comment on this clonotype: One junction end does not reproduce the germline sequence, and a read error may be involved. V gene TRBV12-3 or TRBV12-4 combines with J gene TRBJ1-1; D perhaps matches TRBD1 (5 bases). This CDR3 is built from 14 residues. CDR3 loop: CASSLKGTNTEACF. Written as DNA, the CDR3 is TGTGCCAGCAGTTTAAAAGGGACGAACACTGAAGCTTGCTTC.